This T cell receptor beta chain emerged from a study of TIL therapy for anti-PD-1-resistant metastatic lung cancer. This clone showed up just a few times. The CDR3 loop spans 16 amino acids. CDR1 is LNHDA and CDR2 is SQIVND in the germline V gene (reference sequence). V was clipped by 5 bases and J by 4 bases; unmatched bases: 13. The time point denotes: pre-treatment sample, taken before nivolumab and TIL therapy. Adults with stage 4 NSCLC were enrolled in a phase I trial. The libraries were made with immunoSEQ v3. Measured with immunoSEQ multiplex PCR; TCRdb has only the in-frame clones, and not every one. The table includes fewer than 20,000 clones, around 82% detected once.

The V and J genes are TRBV19 and TRBJ2-7; 8 nucleotides line up with TRBD1. Sequenced material: blood, taken at baseline. This receptor was taken from a person aged 25 to 79 with non-small cell lung cancer. CDR3 in DNA: TGTGCCAGTAGTTCATGGACAGGGCGTGATCGGTACGAGCAGTACTTC. Translating gives CASSSWTGRDRYEQYF.